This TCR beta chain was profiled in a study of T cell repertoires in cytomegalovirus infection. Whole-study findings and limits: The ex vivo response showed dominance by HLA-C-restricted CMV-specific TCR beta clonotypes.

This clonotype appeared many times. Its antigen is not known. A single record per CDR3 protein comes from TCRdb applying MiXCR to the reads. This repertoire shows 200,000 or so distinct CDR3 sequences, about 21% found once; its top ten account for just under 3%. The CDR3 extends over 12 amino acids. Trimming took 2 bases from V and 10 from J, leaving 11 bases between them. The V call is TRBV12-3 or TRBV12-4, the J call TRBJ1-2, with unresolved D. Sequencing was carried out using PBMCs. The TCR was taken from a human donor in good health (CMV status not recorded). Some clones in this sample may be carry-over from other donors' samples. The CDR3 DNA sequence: TGTGCCAGCAGTTTACTGGGAAGAGTCTACACCTTC. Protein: CASSLLGRVYTF.